The 17 T cell receptor beta chains below come from one sample, sequenced in a study of cytomegalovirus exposure and HLA in healthy donors. PCR involved 60 Vbeta and 13 Jbeta primers. Libraries were prepared by immunoSEQ multiplex PCR; TCRdb keeps only in-frame clonotypes and omits some of them. The sample contains around 200,000 clones, approximately 83% of which appear only once. The sample was PBMCs. The receptor set was obtained from a girl between 5 and 17 years old in good health and CMV-seronegative.

The rearrangement uses TRBV15 and TRBJ2-1; 11 nucleotides align to TRBD2. This CDR3 has 18 amino acids. V dropped 0 bases and J dropped 6; count of bases not matched to a gene: 10. In germline, CDR1 is LNHNV, CDR2 YYDKDF (reference sequence). The CDR3 DNA reads as TGTGCCACCAGCAGAGATTGGGGTAGCGGGGGGGGCGGCAATGAGCAGTTCTTC. Residues: CATSRDWGSGGGGNEQFF.

The chain is built from TRBV19 and TRBJ1-5; D remains ambiguous. Trimming took off 7 bases at V and 0 bases at J, with 10 bases between the two ends. CDR3 length: 14 residues. Germline assignment: CDR1 LNHDA and CDR2 SQIVND (reference sequence). The CDR3: CASTRGYSNQPQHF. For the CDR3, the DNA is TGTGCCAGTACCAGAGGTTATAGCAATCAGCCCCAGCATTTT.

This clone was counted a few times. V gene TRBV5-1 combines with J gene TRBJ1-1; D uncertain. CDR1 is SGHRS, CDR2 YFSETQ, per germline. The CDR3 is made up of 14 amino acids. The ends were cut back, 0 bases at V and 7 bases at J, with 13 bases in the middle. The CDR3 region has the DNA TGCGCCAGCAGCTTGGAGGTGGAGAGAAGTGAAGCTTTCTTT. Translation: CASSLEVERSEAFF.

In this sample, this clone turned up a few times. The rearrangement joins TRBV5-1 to TRBJ1-1; 9 bases match TRBD1. Unmatched junction bases numbered 4, after V lost 4 bases and J lost 3 bases. Germline-derived CDR1 and CDR2 are SGHRS and YFSETQ. This CDR3 contains 14 residues. The CDR3 is CASSRDRVDTEAFF. CDR3 coding DNA: TGCGCCAGCAGCCGGGACAGGGTCGACACTGAAGCTTTCTTT.

The table lists this clone with a few counts. The chain has TRBV7-9 and TRBJ1-1, with D possibly matching TRBD1 (6 bases). Germline V gene lookup returns CDR1 SEHNR and CDR2 FQNEAQ (reference sequence). With 6 bases removed from V and 4 bases from J, the gap between germline ends came to 15 bases. CDR3 length: 14 residues. The CDR3 loop reads CASSPRGFGTEAFF. The DNA of the CDR3 is TGTGCCAGCAGTCCCAGGGGATTTGGCACTGAAGCTTTCTTT.

The CDR3 sequence: CASSLPLVGSGANVLTF. CDR3 DNA: TGTGCCAGCAGTTTACCCTTAGTTGGCTCTGGGGCCAACGTCCTGACTTTC. The rearrangement links TRBV28 to TRBJ2-6; D gene unclear. This CDR3 has 17 residues. From germline, CDR1 is MDHEN and CDR2 SYDVKM. Trimming cost V 2 bases and J 0 bases, with 11 bases left between them.

This clone was recorded once. V is TRBV7-9 and J is TRBJ2-3, with D perhaps TRBD1 (6 bases). Trimming shortened V by 4 bases and J by 7 bases, and 9 bases separated the two germline ends. Per germline, CDR1 SEHNR and CDR2 FQNEAQ (reference sequence). This CDR3 contains 12 residues. The CDR3 DNA is TGTGCCAGCAGCTACAGGGTGAATACGCAGTATTTT. It yields the protein CASSYRVNTQYF.

The chain uses TRBV28 and TRBJ2-7; D might be TRBD1 (5 bases). The CDR3 totals 15 residues. CDR1 and CDR2 from the germline V gene are MDHEN and SYDVKM. Deletions cut 3 bases from V and 3 bases from J, with 15 bases between. The CDR3 here is CASSLTVTGLYEQYF. CDR3 bases: TGTGCCAGCAGTTTGACCGTAACAGGCCTCTACGAGCAGTACTTC. The complete variable domain, with remaining parts taken from reference TRBV28 and TRBJ2-7, reads DVKVTQSSRYLVKRTGEKVFLECVQDMDHENMFWYRQDPGLGLRLIYFSYDVKMKEKGDIPEGYSVSREKKERFSLILESASTNQTSMYLCASSLTVTGLYEQYFGPGTRLTVT.

The J gene is TRBJ1-5, the V gene TRBV5-6; possible D gene TRBD1, 5 bases. From germline, CDR1 is SGHDT and CDR2 YYEEEE. The V gene lost 0 bases and the J gene lost 2 bases, with 9 bases spanning the gap. The CDR3 length is 15 residues. DNA for the CDR3: TGTGCCAGCAGCTTGGGACAGTGGCGCAATCAGCCCCAGCATTTT. This encodes CASSLGQWRNQPQHF.

The chain combines TRBV28 with TRBJ1-2; maybe TRBD1 (5 bases). Trimming pared 4 bases from V and 9 bases from J, leaving 15 bases between. The germline V gene has CDR1 MDHEN and CDR2 SYDVKM. The CDR3 has 13 amino acids. As DNA, the CDR3 is TGTGCCAGCAGTTCCCCGGGGGAACATCGCTACACCTTC. It translates to CASSSPGEHRYTF.

The sample holds a few counts of this clone. The chain recombines TRBV4-3 with TRBJ1-3; D unclear. Germline V gene sequence: CDR1 LGHNA, CDR2 YSLEER. The CDR3 totals 15 residues. Trimming left V 0 bases short and J 0 bases short, with 6 bases between. CDR3 in DNA: TGCGCCAGCAGCCAAGATTCAGACTCTGGAAACACCATATATTTT. The encoded protein is CASSQDSDSGNTIYF.

The rearrangement joins TRBV29-1 to TRBJ1-1; D is unclear. This CDR3 is built from 11 residues. Germline lookup yields CDR1 SQVTM and CDR2 ANQGSEA. V lost 4 bases and J 2 bases, leaving 5 bases between the germline ends. CDR3 nucleotides: TGCAGCGTTGGGCTTAACACTGAAGCTTTCTTT. This translates into CSVGLNTEAFF.

Here the CDR3 reads CASSYLHRGFDYGYTF. DNA for the CDR3: TGTGCCAGCAGTTACTTACACAGGGGGTTCGACTATGGCTACACCTTC. The V gene is TRBV6-5, the J gene TRBJ1-2, with 8 bases matching TRBD1. The CDR3 consists of 16 residues. With V trimmed by 1 base and J by 3 bases, 7 bases remained unmatched. Per germline, CDR1 MNHEY and CDR2 SVGAGI.

This rearrangement joins TRBV19 to TRBJ2-1; 12 positions agree with TRBD2. The germline gives CDR1 LNHDA, CDR2 SQIVND (reference sequence). The CDR3 totals 16 residues. V lost 6 bases, J lost 5 bases, and 8 bases stayed unmatched. This CDR3 is CASRGDRTSGDNEQFF. CDR3 coding DNA: TGTGCCAGTAGGGGGGATAGGACTAGCGGGGACAATGAGCAGTTCTTC.

The genes are TRBV6-5 and TRBJ1-1; D not certain. V lost 6 bases and J 3 bases, leaving 5 bases between the germline ends. The CDR3 length is 11 residues. Germline loops: CDR1 MNHEY, CDR2 SVGAGI. CDR3 in amino acids: CASRVDTEAFF. CDR3 nucleotide sequence: TGTGCCAGCAGGGTAGACACTGAAGCTTTCTTT.

The chain is built from TRBV19 and TRBJ2-7, with 7 bases lining up with TRBD1. The germline CDR1 and CDR2 sequences are LNHDA and SQIVND (reference sequence). V dropped 3 bases and J dropped 6; count of bases not matched to a gene: 11. The CDR3 consists of 15 residues. In DNA form, the CDR3 reads TGTGCCAGTAGTATGATGACAGGGAATCCAGCCGAGCAGTACTTC. Protein: CASSMMTGNPAEQYF.

This chain connects TRBV28 to TRBJ1-4; 8 bases map to TRBD1. V lost 5 bases and J lost 2; bases outside the gene matches: 7. CDR1 is MDHEN, CDR2 SYDVKM, per germline. This CDR3 spans 16 amino acids. This CDR3 reads CASSLGQGRTNEKLFF. In DNA form, the CDR3 reads TGTGCCAGCAGTCTCGGACAGGGACGCACTAATGAAAAACTGTTTTTT.